These T cell receptor beta chains were read from a single sample in a study of beta chain features in type 1 diabetes. Libraries were prepared by immunoSEQ multiplex PCR; TCRdb keeps only in-frame clonotypes and omits some of them. The data hold 150,000 or so clones, with roughly 9.3% observed a single time. Sequencing was performed on central memory CD4+ T cells from blood. The receptors stem from a woman aged 40-49 years in good health. Each CDR3 is given with its conserved first and last residue. D genes are given only for firm matches. Only some rows state a clone size, as once, few, many or a class for expanded clones.

size | D | J | V | DNA | CDR3
few | . | TRBJ1-1 | TRBV7-9 | TGTGCCAGCAGCTTATTACCAGGGTTAACTGAAGCTTTCTTT | CASSLLPGLTEAFF
. | . | TRBJ2-7 | TRBV30 | TGTGCCTGGAGTCACGAGTACGACGAGCAGTACTTC | CAWSHEYDEQYF
few | TRBD1 | TRBJ1-6 | TRBV6-5 | TGTGCCAGCAGCTTGACAGGGTATACATCACCCCTCCACTTT | CASSLTGYTSPLHF
. | TRBD1 | TRBJ2-3 | TRBV10-3 | TGTGCCATACAGGGGTTGTTTGCAGATACGCAGTATTTT | CAIQGLFADTQYF
. | TRBD1 | TRBJ2-7 | TRBV5-1 | TGCGCCAGCAGCTTAGGACAGGGGCAGGACTACGAGCAGTACTTC | CASSLGQGQDYEQYF
. | . | TRBJ2-3 | TRBV9 | TGTGCCAGCAGCCCCTCCCCCAGCACAGATACGCAGTATTTT | CASSPSPSTDTQYF
few | TRBD1 | TRBJ2-5 | TRBV10-2 | TGCGCCAGCAAAACAGGGGGCTGGGAGACCCAGTACTTC | CASKTGGWETQYF
few | TRBD1 | TRBJ1-5 | TRBV19 | TGTGCCAGTAGGGAGGGACAGGGGAGGCAGCCCCAGCATTTT | CASREGQGRQPQHF
few | . | TRBJ2-1 | TRBV5-1 | TGCGCCAGCAGCGACCAGGGCTACAATGAGCAGTTCTTC | CASSDQGYNEQFF
few | . | TRBJ2-5 | TRBV4-1 | TGCGCCAGCAGCCTTAGTGGGACCCAGTACTTC | CASSLSGTQYF
. | TRBD1 | TRBJ1-2 | TRBV5-6 | TGTGCCAGCAGCTGGGATGGACAGGGTGCTGGCTACACCTTC | CASSWDGQGAGYTF
few | TRBD1 | TRBJ2-4 | TRBV7-2 | TGTGCCAGCAGCTCCTCGACGGGACAGGGAATCATTCAGTACTTC | CASSSSTGQGIIQYF
few | TRBD2 | TRBJ2-7 | TRBV5-6 | TGTGCCACCAAACTCACTCCGACTAGCGGGGATTACGAGCAGTACTTC | CATKLTPTSGDYEQYF
. | TRBD1 | TRBJ2-7 | TRBV27 | TGTGCCACCACCGGGACAGGGGGCTACGAGCAGTACTTC | CATTGTGGYEQYF
few | TRBD1 | TRBJ2-3 | TRBV7-7 | TGTGCCAGCAGCTCCCAGGGGGCGACAGATACGCAGTATTTT | CASSSQGATDTQYF
many | TRBD2 | TRBJ2-3 | TRBV28 | TGTGCCAGCAGTTTATTATTGGGACCTGGAGGGGAGCGGGGGAGTCCAGATACGCAGTATTTT | CASSLLLGPGGERGSPDTQYF
few | . | TRBJ2-2 | TRBV15 | TGTGCCACCAGCAGGGACTATCCCAAAGCCGGGGAGCTGTTTTTT | CATSRDYPKAGELFF
. | . | TRBJ2-2 | TRBV5-1 | TGCGCCAGCGCCCCGGGAAGCTACACCGGGGAGCTGTTTTTT | CASAPGSYTGELFF
few | . | TRBJ2-5 | TRBV9 | TGTGCCAGCAGCTGGGGTACAGGTGGTCAAGAGACCCAGTACTTC | CASSWGTGGQETQYF
. | . | TRBJ2-7 | TRBV5-1 | TGCGCCAGCAGGACAGGATCTTCCTACGAGCAGTACTTC | CASRTGSSYEQYF
. | TRBD2 | TRBJ2-2 | TRBV5-1 | TGCGCCAGCAGCAGGAGGACTAGCGCGAACACCGGGGAGCTGTTTTTT | CASSRRTSANTGELFF
. | TRBD1 | TRBJ2-1 | TRBV29-1 | TGCAGCGTTCAATCCTCCGGGACAGGGGACAATGAGCAGTTCTTC | CSVQSSGTGDNEQFF
. | TRBD2 | TRBJ2-3 | TRBV5-5 | TGTGCCAGCAGCTTCCAGGGACTAGCGAAAACAGATACGCAGTATTTT | CASSFQGLAKTDTQYF
. | TRBD1 | TRBJ2-7 | TRBV20-1 | TGCAGTGCTAGCGGACAGGCCGAGCAGTACTTC | CSASGQAEQYF
few | TRBD2 | TRBJ2-3 | TRBV7-6 | TGTGCCAGCAGCTTAGGAGCAGCGGGGGGCACAGATACGCAGTATTTT | CASSLGAAGGTDTQYF
. | . | TRBJ2-4 | TRBV27 | TGTGCCAGCAGTCCACGCGGGGTTATAGCCAAAAACATTCAGTACTTC | CASSPRGVIAKNIQYF
few | TRBD2 | TRBJ2-7 | TRBV28 | TGTGCCAGCACCTTCTCCGCCCCTAGCGGGGTCTGGAGGCACGAGCAGTACTTC | CASTFSAPSGVWRHEQYF
few | . | TRBJ2-1 | TRBV4-2 | TGTGCCAGCAGCCCGCCCCCTGGTATGCTAGTCAATGAGCAGTTCTTC | CASSPPPGMLVNEQFF
few | . | TRBJ2-7 | TRBV5-1 | TGCGCCAGCAGCTCCCGCTCCGGGATCTACGAGCAGTACTTC | CASSSRSGIYEQYF